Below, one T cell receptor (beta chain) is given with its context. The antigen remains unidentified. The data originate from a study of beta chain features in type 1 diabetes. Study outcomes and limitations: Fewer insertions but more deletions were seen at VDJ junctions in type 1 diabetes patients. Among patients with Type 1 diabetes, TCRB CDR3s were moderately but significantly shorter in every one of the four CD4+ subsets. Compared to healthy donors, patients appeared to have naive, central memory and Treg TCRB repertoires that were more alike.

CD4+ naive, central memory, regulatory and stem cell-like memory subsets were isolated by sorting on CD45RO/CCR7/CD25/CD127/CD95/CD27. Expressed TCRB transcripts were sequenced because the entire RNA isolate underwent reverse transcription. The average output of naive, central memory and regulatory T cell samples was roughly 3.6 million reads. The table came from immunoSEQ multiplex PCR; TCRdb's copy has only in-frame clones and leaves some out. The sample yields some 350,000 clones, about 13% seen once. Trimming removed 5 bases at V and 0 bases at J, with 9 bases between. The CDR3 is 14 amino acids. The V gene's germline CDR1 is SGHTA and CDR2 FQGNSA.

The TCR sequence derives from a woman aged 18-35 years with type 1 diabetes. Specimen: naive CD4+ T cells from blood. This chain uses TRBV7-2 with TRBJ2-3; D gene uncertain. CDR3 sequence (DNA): TGTGCCAGCAGCCGACTTCAGAGCACAGATACGCAGTATTTT. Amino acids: CASSRLQSTDTQYF.